The 21 T cell receptor beta chains listed next were all sequenced from one sample in a study of OX40 agonist ivuxolimab in advanced cancers. Sequencing was performed with immunoSEQ multiplex PCR; in TCRdb, only in-frame clones are kept and a portion is missing. Found here are 65,000 to 90,000 clones, around 80% of them singletons; the top ten hold 4% to 6%. Sequencing used CD4+ or CD8+ T cells sorted from blood, obtained in a trial of the OX40 agonist ivuxolimab. The receptor source for this set is an adult with an advanced solid tumor such as melanoma, head and neck, liver or kidney cancer.

The chain is built from TRBV9 and TRBJ1-3; TRBD1 matches at 7 bases. Germline V gene lookup returns CDR1 SGDLS and CDR2 YYNGEE. Germline trimming cut 7 bases from V and 8 bases from J; bases unmatched to any gene: 12. CDR3 length: 14 amino acids. Here the CDR3 reads CASAEDRSADTIYF. The CDR3 DNA sequence: TGTGCCAGCGCCGAGGACAGGTCCGCAGACACCATATATTTT. Full variable domain (missing parts from reference TRBV9 and TRBJ1-3): DSGVTQTPKHLITATGQRVTLRCSPRSGDLSVYWYQQSLDQGLQFLIQYYNGEERAKGNILERFSAQQFPDLHSELNLSSLELGDSALYFCASAEDRSADTIYFGEGSWLTVV.

V is TRBV15 and J is TRBJ2-1; 7 nucleotides align to TRBD1. With 3 bases clipped from V and 4 bases from J, the junction kept 0 bases outside the gene matches. Germline assignment: CDR1 LNHNV and CDR2 YYDKDF (reference sequence). The CDR3 totals 13 residues. The DNA for the CDR3 is TGTGCCACCAGCAGGGGACAGTACAATGAGCAGTTCTTC. It specifies CATSRGQYNEQFF.

This rearrangement joins TRBV6-5 to TRBJ1-2; TRBD1 aligns across 7 bases. Germline CDR1 and CDR2: MNHEY and SVGAGI. V gave up 5 bases and J gave up 0 bases; unmatched junction bases: 6. There are 15 residues in the CDR3. In DNA, the CDR3 is TGTGCCAGCAGTACGGGGACAGCGCCTAACTATGGCTACACCTTC. This translates into CASSTGTAPNYGYTF.

V is TRBV5-1 and J is TRBJ2-3; D might be TRBD2 (5 bases). V lost 5 bases and J lost 0, with 7 bases in between. Germline-derived CDR1 and CDR2 are SGHRS and YFSETQ. CDR3 length equals 13 residues. The CDR3 sequence is CASRDLSTDTQYF. The DNA for the CDR3 is TGCGCCAGCAGGGACTTGAGCACAGATACGCAGTATTTT.

This clone was seen just once. The chain employs TRBV9 and TRBJ2-7; TRBD1 matches 8 bases. The germline gives CDR1 SGDLS, CDR2 YYNGEE. CDR3 length: 13 residues. J gave up 5 bases and V 3 bases, and 4 bases lay outside the gene matches. The CDR3, as DNA: TGTGCCAGCAGCGGACAGGGGATGGACGAGCAGTACTTC. Translation: CASSGQGMDEQYF.

This clone was detected a few times. This chain joins TRBV27 and TRBJ2-7, with a weak D call TRBD2 (5 bases). The CDR3 contains 15 residues. The V end lost 5 bases, the J end lost 3 bases, and 17 bases lay between the germline ends. The germline V gene has CDR1 MNHEY and CDR2 SMNVEV (reference sequence). The CDR3 loop reads CASSPKLEGFYEQYF. The CDR3 DNA follows: TGTGCCAGCAGTCCCAAACTAGAAGGATTCTACGAGCAGTACTTC.

This clone was counted only a few times. Here the CDR3 DNA reads TGTGCCAGCAGCTCCCTTACAGGGGTAACTGAAGCTTTCTTT. Translating gives CASSSLTGVTEAFF. This chain connects TRBV6-1 to TRBJ1-1; 7 bases line up with TRBD1. Germline trimming cut 6 bases from V and 5 bases from J; bases unmatched to any gene: 9. Looked up from germline, CDR1 is MNHNS and CDR2 is SASEGT. CDR3 length: 14 residues.

The rearrangement links TRBV9 to TRBJ2-2; TRBD2 is a possible D gene (5 bases). Trimming took 3 bases from V and 0 from J, leaving 9 bases between them. Germline CDR1 and CDR2: SGDLS and YYNGEE. The CDR3 runs to 15 residues. CDR3 loop: CASSARTANTGELFF. CDR3 in DNA: TGTGCCAGCAGCGCAAGGACTGCGAACACCGGGGAGCTGTTTTTT.

The V gene is TRBV6-1, the J gene TRBJ1-5; D gene unclear. Germline CDR1 MNHNS, CDR2 SASEGT. Trimming shortened V by 4 bases and J by 0 bases, and 16 bases separated the two germline ends. The CDR3 is 17 amino acids. CDR3 protein: CASSVNRGYLSNQPQHF. The CDR3 nucleotides are TGTGCCAGCAGTGTGAACAGAGGATACCTTAGCAATCAGCCCCAGCATTTT.

The V gene is TRBV11-2, the J gene TRBJ2-3; 9 nucleotides agree with TRBD2. The CDR3 extends over 14 amino acids. Unmatched junction bases numbered 6, after V lost 6 bases and J lost 5 bases. Germline values: CDR1 SGHAT, CDR2 FQNNGV. This CDR3 is CASRGSGSRDTQYF. In DNA form, the CDR3 reads TGTGCCAGCAGAGGTAGCGGGAGCCGAGATACGCAGTATTTT.

The rearrangement uses TRBV28 and TRBJ1-1; no clear D gene. In germline, CDR1 is MDHEN, CDR2 SYDVKM. V lost 5 bases and J 6 bases, leaving 22 bases between the germline ends. CDR3 length: 16 amino acids. The CDR3 region is CASSPIPPPTRAEAFF. In DNA, the CDR3 is TGTGCCAGCAGTCCAATCCCTCCCCCTACGCGTGCTGAAGCTTTCTTT.

The CDR3 bases are TGTGCCAGCCGGTCAAGGGCAACCTACGAGCAGTACTTC. It encodes CASRSRATYEQYF. This chain links TRBV27 with TRBJ2-7; D is undetermined. The germline gives CDR1 MNHEY, CDR2 SMNVEV (reference sequence). V lost 8 bases and J lost 2, with 13 bases in between. This CDR3 comprises 13 residues.

The chain joins TRBV10-3 to TRBJ1-2, with D maybe TRBD1 (5 bases). This CDR3 is 13 amino acids long. Germline V gives CDR1 ENHRY, CDR2 SYGVKD. Trimming removed 5 bases from V and 6 bases from J, with 13 bases in between. This chain's CDR3 is CAISNEGIHGYTF. The DNA for the CDR3 is TGTGCCATCAGTAACGAGGGGATTCATGGCTACACCTTC.

The rearrangement links TRBV27 to TRBJ2-4; 8 bases are shared with TRBD1. CDR3 length: 17 amino acids. CDR1 MNHEY and CDR2 SMNVEV come from the germline V gene (reference sequence). V was pared by 6 bases and J by 0 bases, with 10 bases of the junction left unmatched. CDR3: CASREKTGVLAKNIQYF. In DNA, the CDR3 is TGTGCCAGCAGAGAAAAGACAGGGGTTTTAGCCAAAAACATTCAGTACTTC.

This clone was counted a few times. J is TRBJ2-1 and V is TRBV10-1; 12 nucleotides line up with TRBD2. The CDR3 contains 15 residues. CDR1 WNHNN and CDR2 SYGVQD come from the germline V gene (reference sequence). With V trimmed by 3 bases and J by 15 bases, 12 bases remained unmatched. The CDR3 protein is CASSDPGLAGSWRFF. The DNA for the CDR3 is TGCGCCAGCAGTGATCCGGGACTAGCGGGTTCCTGGCGGTTCTTC.

The rearrangement uses TRBV7-9 and TRBJ2-7; 7 bases map to TRBD1. The germline V gene has CDR1 SEHNR and CDR2 FQNEAQ (reference sequence). The CDR3 extends over 16 amino acids. Losses at the gene ends were 5 bases for V and 2 bases for J; bases not matched to a gene: 12. The CDR3 nucleotides are TGTGCCAGCAGCCCCCATGTGACAGGGCCCCCCTACGAGCAGTACTTC. This translates into CASSPHVTGPPYEQYF.

The CDR3 DNA follows: TGTGCCAGCAGCCAAACGATGGGCGGCACAGATACGCAGTATTTT. It yields the protein CASSQTMGGTDTQYF. V and J are TRBV4-2 and TRBJ2-3, with D hard to call. There are 15 residues in the CDR3. V was clipped by 2 bases and J by 1 base, with 10 bases between them. Germline V gives CDR1 LGHNA, CDR2 YNFKEQ.

The chain employs TRBV6-1 and TRBJ2-6, with no clear D. Germline V gene lookup returns CDR1 MNHNS and CDR2 SASEGT. V shed 2 bases and J shed 0 bases, with 8 bases lying between them. The CDR3 has 16 amino acids. Here the CDR3 reads CASSESPHSGANVLTF. Here the CDR3 DNA reads TGTGCCAGCAGTGAATCCCCTCACTCTGGGGCCAACGTCCTGACTTTC.

This chain joins TRBV5-6 and TRBJ2-7, with 10 nucleotides matching TRBD1. The CDR3 spans 15 residues. CDR1 SGHDT and CDR2 YYEEEE come from the germline V gene. The junction had 4 bases not matched to a gene; V was cut back by 0 bases and J by 4 bases. CDR3 protein: CASSLVLDRGYEQYF. The CDR3 DNA is TGTGCCAGCAGCTTGGTTTTGGACAGGGGGTACGAGCAGTACTTC.

The chain joins TRBV27 to TRBJ2-2, with TRBD2 as a possible D gene (5 bases). This CDR3 contains 18 residues. CDR1 MNHEY and CDR2 SMNVEV come from the germline V gene (reference sequence). Trimming cost V 5 bases and J 3 bases, with 22 bases left between them. CDR3 sequence reads: CASSPHWAGPDYTGELFF. The CDR3 nucleotides read TGTGCCAGCAGTCCTCATTGGGCAGGCCCGGACTACACCGGGGAGCTGTTTTTT.

CDR3 nucleotides: TGTGCCAGCAGCTCATCGACCTGGCGCAGCGGGGTTGTCACAGATACGCAGTATTTT. It codes for CASSSSTWRSGVVTDTQYF. The genes are TRBV7-9 and TRBJ2-3; 7 bases line up with TRBD2. Trimming removed 4 bases from V and 2 bases from J; junction bases left unmatched: 18. Germline loops: CDR1 SEHNR, CDR2 FQNEAQ (reference sequence). The CDR3 spans 19 residues. Drawing the rest from reference TRBV7-9 and TRBJ2-3, the complete variable domain is DTGVSQNPRHKITKRGQNVTFRCDPISEHNRLYWYRQTLGQGPEFLTYFQNEAQLEKSRLLSDRFSAERPKGSFSTLEIQRTEQGDSAMYLCASSSSTWRSGVVTDTQYFGPGTRLTVL.